The sequence of this T cell receptor beta chain was determined in a study of T cell repertoires in cytomegalovirus infection. As for the study in general: CMV epitopes, recently identified HLA-C-restricted and well-studied HLA-B-restricted, were used. Indicated by public TCR beta signatures were CMV infection and matching HLA type.

Findings and caveats of the study: HLA-C-restricted, CMV-specific TCR beta clonotypes were dominant ex vivo.

This clonotype was seen only a few times. Its specificity is unknown. CDR1 is LGHNA and CDR2 is YSLEER in the germline V gene. V gave up 0 bases and J gave up 4 bases, with 10 bases separating them. There are 16 residues in the CDR3. TCRdb ran MiXCR on the reads and lists one entry per CDR3 protein. The table includes roughly 180,000 distinct CDR3 sequences, about 22% detected once. The sample here was CD8+ T cells from cultured PBMCs, taken from culture after CMV antigen stimulation. This chain links TRBV4-3 with TRBJ1-6; possible D gene TRBD1, 5 bases. The origin of this receptor is a human donor in good health (CMV status not recorded). Some clones in this sample may be carry-over from other donors' samples. The CDR3 here is CASSQDQGSYNSPLHF. The CDR3 DNA sequence: TGCGCCAGCAGCCAAGATCAGGGCAGTTATAATTCACCCCTCCACTTT.